Given below is one TCR beta chain in context. With 8 bases removed from V and 3 bases from J, the gap between germline ends came to 11 bases. The CDR3 covers 13 residues. The germline V gene has CDR1 MGHDK and CDR2 SYGVNS. The data were taken from a study of blood T cell repertoires in COVID-19. Sequenced by immunoSEQ multiplex PCR; TCRdb stores in-frame clones only, minus some. Among around 180,000 clones listed, 88% were seen once. The receptor was isolated from a man in his sixties with acute or convalescent COVID-19. The specimen was peripheral blood. The genes are TRBV25-1 and TRBJ1-5; D might be TRBD1 (6 bases). The CDR3 DNA is TGTGCCAGCTCCGGGGACACCAATCAGCCCCAGCATTTT. As protein: CASSGDTNQPQHF. The variable domain in full, completed from reference TRBV25-1 and TRBJ1-5, reads EADIYQTPRYLVIGTGKKITLECSQTMGHDKMYWYQQDPGMELHLIHYSYGVNSTEKGDLSSESTVSRIRTEHFPLTLESARPSHTSQYLCASSGDTNQPQHFGDGTRLSIL.